This record covers a single TCR beta chain. This sample is drawn from a study of blood T cell repertoires in COVID-19. The data were produced by immunoSEQ multiplex PCR, yet TCRdb's version contains in-frame clones alone and is incomplete. The repertoire has 300,000 or so clones, 87% of them found once; the top ten carry 1%. Germline V gene sequence: CDR1 MDHEN, CDR2 SYDVKM. Between the trimmed V and J ends, which lost 3 bases and 2 bases, there was a span of 8 bases. The length of the CDR3 is 15 residues. Source material: peripheral blood. This TCR derives from a man aged 50 to 59 with active or convalescent COVID-19. This chain joins TRBV28 and TRBJ2-6, with D maybe TRBD1 (6 bases). The CDR3 nucleotides are TGTGCCAGCAGTTTCTCAGGGGCTGGGGCCAACGTCCTGACTTTC. This encodes CASSFSGAGANVLTF.